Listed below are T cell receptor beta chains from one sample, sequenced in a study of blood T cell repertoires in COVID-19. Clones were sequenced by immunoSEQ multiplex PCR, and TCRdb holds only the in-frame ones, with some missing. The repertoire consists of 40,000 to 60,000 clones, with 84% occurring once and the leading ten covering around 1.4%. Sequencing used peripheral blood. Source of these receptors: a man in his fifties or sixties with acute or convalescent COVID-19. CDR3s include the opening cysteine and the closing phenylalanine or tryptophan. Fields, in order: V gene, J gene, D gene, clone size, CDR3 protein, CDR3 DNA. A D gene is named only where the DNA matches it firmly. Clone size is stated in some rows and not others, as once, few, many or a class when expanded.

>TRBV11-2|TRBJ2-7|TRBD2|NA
CASSHGLAPSYEQYF
TGTGCCAGCAGCCACGGACTAGCGCCTTCCTACGAGCAGTACTTC
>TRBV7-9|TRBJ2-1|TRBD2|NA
CASSFLAGGDEQFF
TGTGCCAGCAGCTTCTTAGCGGGGGGTGATGAGCAGTTCTTC
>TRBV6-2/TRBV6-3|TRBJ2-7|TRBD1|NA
CASSPTGTGVYEQYF
TGTGCCAGCAGCCCGACCGGGACAGGGGTTTACGAGCAGTACTTC
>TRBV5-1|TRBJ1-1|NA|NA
CASSPARPGPNTEAFF
TGCGCCAGCAGCCCAGCCAGGCCAGGGCCAAACACTGAAGCTTTCTTT
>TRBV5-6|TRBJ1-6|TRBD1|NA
CASSLGGQGRVGSPLHF
TGTGCCAGCAGCTTGGGTGGACAGGGGCGAGTAGGCTCACCCCTCCACTTT
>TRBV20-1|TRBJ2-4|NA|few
CSASSYGSGGDILAKNIQYF
TGCAGTGCTAGTTCGTACGGTAGCGGCGGCGATATACTAGCCAAAAACATTCAGTACTTC
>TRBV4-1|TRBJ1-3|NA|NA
CASSPGLWGNTIYF
TGCGCCAGCAGCCCCGGACTGTGGGGAAACACCATATATTTT
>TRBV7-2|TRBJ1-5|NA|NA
CASSLSGKGQPQHF
TGTGCCAGCAGCTTATCTGGGAAGGGGCAGCCCCAGCATTTT
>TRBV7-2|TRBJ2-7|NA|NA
CASSLGAQSSYEQYF
TGTGCCAGCAGCTTAGGGGCTCAGAGCTCCTACGAGCAGTACTTC
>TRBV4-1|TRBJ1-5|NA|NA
CASSPSPAASNQPQHF
TGCGCCAGCAGCCCCTCCCCCGCGGCTAGCAATCAGCCCCAGCATTTT
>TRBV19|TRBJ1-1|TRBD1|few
CASADRADTEAFF
TGTGCCAGCGCGGACAGGGCGGACACTGAAGCTTTCTTT
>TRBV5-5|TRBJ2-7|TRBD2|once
CASSKLADLFYEQYF
TGTGCCAGCAGCAAGCTAGCGGACCTTTTCTACGAGCAGTACTTC
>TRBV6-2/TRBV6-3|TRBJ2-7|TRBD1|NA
CASSQRGRQVWHEQYF
TGTGCCAGCAGCCAAAGGGGGCGGCAGGTCTGGCACGAGCAGTACTTC
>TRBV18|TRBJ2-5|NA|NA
CASSHIAESGETQYF
TGTGCCAGCTCACATATAGCGGAGTCGGGGGAGACCCAGTACTTC
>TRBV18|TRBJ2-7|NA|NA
CASSPSRVSYEQYF
TGTGCCAGCTCACCAAGCAGGGTGTCCTACGAGCAGTACTTC
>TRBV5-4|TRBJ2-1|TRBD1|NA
CASSTAGTGGNEQFF
TGTGCCAGCAGCACCGCCGGGACAGGGGGCAATGAGCAGTTCTTC
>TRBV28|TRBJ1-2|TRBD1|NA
CASSTPGQGTLSYGYTF
TGTGCCAGCAGCACTCCGGGACAGGGGACCCTCTCCTATGGCTACACCTTC
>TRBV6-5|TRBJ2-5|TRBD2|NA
CASSSRIAGVVETQYF
TGTGCCAGCAGTTCACGGATAGCGGGGGTCGTAGAGACCCAGTACTTC
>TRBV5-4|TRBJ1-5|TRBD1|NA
CASSTGGQGPNQPQHF
TGTGCCAGCAGCACAGGGGGACAGGGTCCCAATCAGCCCCAGCATTTT
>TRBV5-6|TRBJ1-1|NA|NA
CASMDTMNTEAFF
TGTGCCAGCATGGACACAATGAACACTGAAGCTTTCTTT
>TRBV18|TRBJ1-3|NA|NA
CASSPQAGDSGNTIYF
TGTGCCAGCTCACCGCAAGCGGGCGACTCCGGAAACACCATATATTTT
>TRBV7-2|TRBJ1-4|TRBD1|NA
CASSQDRAGNEKLFF
TGTGCCAGCAGCCAGGACAGGGCCGGGAATGAAAAACTGTTTTTT
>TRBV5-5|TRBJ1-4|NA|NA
CASSPGQGEKLFF
TGTGCCAGCAGCCCAGGACAAGGCGAAAAACTGTTTTTT
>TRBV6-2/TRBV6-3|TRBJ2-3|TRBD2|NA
CASSYRLAGAGGGTDTQYF
TGTGCCAGCAGTTATCGACTAGCGGGGGCGGGTGGCGGCACAGATACGCAGTATTTT
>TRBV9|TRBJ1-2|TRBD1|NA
CASSVVGQGDGYTF
TGTGCCAGCAGCGTAGTGGGACAGGGGGATGGCTACACCTTC
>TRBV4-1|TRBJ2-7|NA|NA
CASTQAPRSYEQYF
TGCGCCAGCACACAAGCCCCCAGGTCCTACGAGCAGTACTTC
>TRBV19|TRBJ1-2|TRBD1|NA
CASSTGTANGYTF
TGTGCCAGTAGTACCGGGACAGCGAATGGCTACACCTTC
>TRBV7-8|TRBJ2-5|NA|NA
CASSLVEGTGQETQYF
TGTGCCAGCAGCTTAGTTGAAGGTACAGGGCAAGAGACCCAGTACTTC
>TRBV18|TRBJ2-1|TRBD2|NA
CASSQGLAGNNEQFF
TGTGCCAGCTCACAGGGACTAGCGGGGAACAATGAGCAGTTCTTC
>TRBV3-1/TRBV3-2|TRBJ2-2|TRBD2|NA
CASSQGDYLNTGELFF
TGTGCCAGCAGCCAAGGGGACTATTTGAACACCGGGGAGCTGTTTTTT
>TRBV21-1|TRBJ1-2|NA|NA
CASSLGEVRHGYTF
TGTGCCAGCAGCTTAGGTGAGGTGCGGCATGGCTACACCTTC
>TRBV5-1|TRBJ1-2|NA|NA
CASSLFREGYGYTF
TGCGCCAGCAGCTTGTTCAGGGAAGGCTATGGCTACACCTTC
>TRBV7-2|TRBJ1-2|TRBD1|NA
CASSKTGRDRGPGYTF
TGTGCCAGCAGCAAGACGGGTCGAGACAGGGGGCCGGGCTACACCTTC
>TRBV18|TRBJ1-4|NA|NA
CASSPGQYEKLFF
TGTGCCAGCTCACCTGGACAGTATGAAAAACTGTTTTTT
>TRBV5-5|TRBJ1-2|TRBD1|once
CASSLVDRGRSHWYGYTF
TGTGCCAGCAGCTTGGTGGACAGGGGGCGGTCCCACTGGTATGGCTACACCTTC
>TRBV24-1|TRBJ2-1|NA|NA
CATSEPQSEQFF
TGTGCCACCAGTGAACCCCAGTCGGAGCAGTTCTTC
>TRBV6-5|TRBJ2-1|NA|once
CASSYRGAEQFF
TGTGCCAGCAGTTACCGGGGGGCAGAGCAGTTCTTC
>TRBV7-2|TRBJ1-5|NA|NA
CASSQTGYQPQHF
TGTGCCAGCAGCCAGACAGGTTATCAGCCCCAGCATTTT
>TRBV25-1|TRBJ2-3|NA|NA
CASTPGGQGTDTQYF
TGTGCCAGCACCCCCGGGGGGCAGGGCACAGATACGCAGTATTTT
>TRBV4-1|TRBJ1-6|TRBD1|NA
CASSHRDRDNSPLHF
TGCGCCAGCAGCCACCGGGACAGGGACAATTCACCCCTCCACTTT
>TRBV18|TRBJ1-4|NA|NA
CASSPPRGTNEKLFF
TGTGCCAGCTCACCACCCAGGGGAACTAATGAAAAACTGTTTTTT
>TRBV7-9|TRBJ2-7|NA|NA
CASSSGRGYYEQYF
TGTGCCAGCAGCTCGGGCAGGGGCTACTACGAGCAGTACTTC
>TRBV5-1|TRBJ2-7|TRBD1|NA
CASSYEGGAGYYEQYF
TGCGCCAGCAGCTATGAAGGGGGCGCCGGTTATTACGAGCAGTACTTC
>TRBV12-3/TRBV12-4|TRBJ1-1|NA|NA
CASRGLNTEAFF
TGTGCCAGCCGGGGTCTGAACACTGAAGCTTTCTTT
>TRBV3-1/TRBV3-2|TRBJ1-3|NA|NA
CASSQAGAAGNTIYF
TGTGCCAGCAGCCAAGCAGGGGCAGCTGGAAACACCATATATTTT
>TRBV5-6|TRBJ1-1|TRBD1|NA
CASSRDRGLIATEAFF
TGTGCCAGCAGCCGGGACAGGGGGCTCATCGCAACTGAAGCTTTCTTT
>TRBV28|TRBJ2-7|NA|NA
CASEAEGEQYF
TGTGCCAGTGAAGCTGAGGGCGAGCAGTACTTC
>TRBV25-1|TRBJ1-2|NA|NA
CASSGLSGGVYYGYTF
TGTGCCAGCAGTGGACTCTCGGGGGGCGTTTATTATGGCTACACCTTC
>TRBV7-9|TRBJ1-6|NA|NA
CASSLDAGGSPLHF
TGTGCCAGCAGCTTAGACGCGGGGGGTTCACCCCTCCACTTT
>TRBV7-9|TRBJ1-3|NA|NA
CASSPLRGNTIYF
TGTGCCAGCAGCCCACTCCGCGGAAACACCATATATTTT
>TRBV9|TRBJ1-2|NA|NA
CASTGHLANYGYTF
TGTGCCAGCACCGGACACTTAGCCAACTATGGCTACACCTTC
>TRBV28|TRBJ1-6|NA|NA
CASSLRQIHSPLHF
TGTGCCAGCAGTTTAAGACAGATCCATTCACCCCTCCACTTT
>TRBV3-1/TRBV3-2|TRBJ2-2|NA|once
CASSPLAPTGELFF
TGTGCCAGCAGCCCCTTGGCCCCAACCGGGGAGCTGTTTTTT
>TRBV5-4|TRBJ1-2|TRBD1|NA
CASSFPGQRIYGYTF
TGTGCCAGCAGTTTCCCGGGACAGAGGATCTATGGCTACACCTTC